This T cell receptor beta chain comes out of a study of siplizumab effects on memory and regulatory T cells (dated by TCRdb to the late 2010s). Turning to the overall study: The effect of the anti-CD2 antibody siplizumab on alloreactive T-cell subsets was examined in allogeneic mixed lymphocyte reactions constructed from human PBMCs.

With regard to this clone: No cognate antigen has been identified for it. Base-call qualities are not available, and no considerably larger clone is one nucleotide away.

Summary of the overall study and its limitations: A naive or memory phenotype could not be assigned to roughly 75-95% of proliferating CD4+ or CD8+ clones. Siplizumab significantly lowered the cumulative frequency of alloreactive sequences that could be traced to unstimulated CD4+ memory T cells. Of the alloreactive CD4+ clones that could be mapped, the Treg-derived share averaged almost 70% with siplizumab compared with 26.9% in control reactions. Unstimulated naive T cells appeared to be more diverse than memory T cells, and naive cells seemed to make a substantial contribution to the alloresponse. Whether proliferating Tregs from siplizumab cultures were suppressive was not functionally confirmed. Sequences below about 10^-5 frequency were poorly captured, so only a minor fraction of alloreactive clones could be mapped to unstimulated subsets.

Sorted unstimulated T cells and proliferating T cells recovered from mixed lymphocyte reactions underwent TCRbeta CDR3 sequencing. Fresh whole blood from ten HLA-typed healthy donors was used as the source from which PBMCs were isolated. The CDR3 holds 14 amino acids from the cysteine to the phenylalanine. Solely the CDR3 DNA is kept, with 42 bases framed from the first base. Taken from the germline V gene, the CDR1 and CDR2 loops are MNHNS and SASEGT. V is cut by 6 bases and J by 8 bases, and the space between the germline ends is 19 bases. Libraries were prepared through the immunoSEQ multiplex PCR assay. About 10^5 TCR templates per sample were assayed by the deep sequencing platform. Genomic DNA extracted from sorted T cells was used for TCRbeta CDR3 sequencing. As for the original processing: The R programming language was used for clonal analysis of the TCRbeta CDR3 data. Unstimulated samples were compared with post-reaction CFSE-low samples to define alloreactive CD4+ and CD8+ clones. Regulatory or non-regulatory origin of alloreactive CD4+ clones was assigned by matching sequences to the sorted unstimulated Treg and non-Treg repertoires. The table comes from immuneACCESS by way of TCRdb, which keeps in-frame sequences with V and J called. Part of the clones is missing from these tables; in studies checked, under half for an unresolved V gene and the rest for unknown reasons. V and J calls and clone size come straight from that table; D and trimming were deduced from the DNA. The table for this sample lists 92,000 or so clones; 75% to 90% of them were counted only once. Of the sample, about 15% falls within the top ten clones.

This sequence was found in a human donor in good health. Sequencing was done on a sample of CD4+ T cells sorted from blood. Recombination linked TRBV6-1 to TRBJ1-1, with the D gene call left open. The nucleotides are TGTGCCAGCAGCGCCTTCGTATCGGTCTGGGAAGCTTTCTTT. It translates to CASSAFVSVWEAFF.